Listed here is a single TCR beta chain. The study counted Cohort 3 donors as recovered given two negative PCRs, clearance, or symptom resolution. Trimming left V 7 bases short and J 8 bases short, with 11 bases between. CDR3 length equals 11 residues. Looked up from germline, CDR1 is MNHEY and CDR2 is SVGAGI. The data derive from a study of blood T cell repertoires in COVID-19. In the original analysis: Estimated nucleated cell counts came from reference gene primer amplification. Method: immunoSEQ multiplex PCR; TCRdb's copy keeps in-frame clones and lacks some. V and J calls and clone size are as listed in that table; D and trimming were resolved from the DNA. The sample contains approximately 300,000 clones, around 86% of which appear only once.

Sequencing was done on a sample of PBMCs or T cells enriched from blood (not recorded which). The chain combines TRBV6-5 with TRBJ1-1; no firm D call. This sequence was found in a man in his 60s who had recovered from COVID-19. The chain's CDR3 is CASILIPEAFF. The CDR3 DNA reads TGTGCCAGCATTTTAATTCCCGAAGCTTTCTTT.